The 5 T cell receptor beta chains presented below share a single source sample, sequenced in a study of CDR3 diversity in severe acne. Each CDR3 protein gets one entry after TCRdb re-called the PCR reads with MiXCR. This table has roughly 100,000 distinct CDR3 sequences, under 60% appearing once. Input material: blood. The receptors originated from a male donor with acne.

This clonotype appeared a few times. V gene TRBV25-1 combines with J gene TRBJ2-1; 10 bases align to TRBD2. In germline, CDR1 is MGHDK, CDR2 SYGVNS. CDR3 length equals 14 residues. V shed 7 bases, J shed 9 bases, and the junction held 9 bases outside the gene matches. The CDR3 here is CASTPSGSLGEQFF. The CDR3, as DNA: TGTGCCAGCACTCCTAGCGGGAGTTTGGGTGAGCAGTTCTTC. Full variable domain (rest looked up from reference TRBV25-1 and TRBJ2-1): EADIYQTPRYLVIGTGKKITLECSQTMGHDKMYWYQQDPGMELHLIHYSYGVNSTEKGDLSSESTVSRIRTEHFPLTLESARPSHTSQYLCASTPSGSLGEQFFGPGTRLTVL.

The chain has TRBV2 and TRBJ1-4; D gene ambiguous. V lost 5 bases and J 0 bases, leaving 13 bases between the germline ends. CDR1 and CDR2 from the germline V gene are SNHLY and FYNNEI. The CDR3 is made up of 16 amino acids. The chain's CDR3 is CASSLIKDATNEKLFF. CDR3 nucleotides: TGTGCCAGCAGTCTTATCAAAGATGCAACTAATGAAAAACTGTTTTTT.

This clonotype has only a few counts. The chain has TRBV20-1 and TRBJ1-3; weak D call: TRBD1 (6 bases). The V end lost 4 bases, the J end lost 4 bases, and 14 bases lay between the germline ends. Germline CDR1 DFQATT, CDR2 SNEGSKA (reference sequence). The length of the CDR3 is 14 residues. The CDR3, as DNA: TGCAGTGCTACAGGGGATGGGAAGGGAAACACCATATATTTT. Translated: CSATGDGKGNTIYF.

The chain uses TRBV7-6 and TRBJ2-1; the match to TRBD2 covers 13 bases. Looked up from germline, CDR1 is SGHVS and CDR2 is FNYEAQ. The junction had 8 bases not matched to a gene; V was cut back by 5 bases and J by 10 bases. The CDR3 length is 15 residues. In DNA form, the CDR3 reads TGTGCCAGCAGCACCGGACTAGCGGGAGCCAACGAGCAGTTCTTC. It is translated as CASSTGLAGANEQFF.

The rearrangement joins TRBV10-3 to TRBJ1-4; no clear D gene. Germline lookup yields CDR1 ENHRY and CDR2 SYGVKD. The CDR3 covers 14 residues. V lost 8 bases and J 5 bases, leaving 15 bases between the germline ends. The CDR3 sequence: CAIGPGSENEKLFF. The CDR3 region has the DNA TGTGCCATCGGCCCGGGATCCGAAAATGAAAAACTGTTTTTT.